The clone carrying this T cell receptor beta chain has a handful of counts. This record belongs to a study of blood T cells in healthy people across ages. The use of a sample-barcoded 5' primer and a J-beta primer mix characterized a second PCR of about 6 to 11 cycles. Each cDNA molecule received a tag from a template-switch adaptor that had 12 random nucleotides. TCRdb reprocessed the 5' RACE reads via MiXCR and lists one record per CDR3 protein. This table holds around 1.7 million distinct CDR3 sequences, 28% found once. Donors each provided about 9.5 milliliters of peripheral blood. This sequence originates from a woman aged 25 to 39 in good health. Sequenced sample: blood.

The CDR3 loop reads CASSLATAGGREKLFF. DNA of the CDR3: TGTGCCAGCAGCTTAGCGACCGCAGGGGGACGTGAAAAACTGTTTTTT. The chain joins TRBV7-9 to TRBJ1-4, with TRBD1 matching 7 bases. With 0 bases clipped from V and 7 bases from J, the junction kept 8 bases outside the gene matches. The CDR3 loop spans 16 amino acids. The germline V gene encodes CDR1 SEHNR and CDR2 FQNEAQ (reference sequence).